This TCR beta chain was observed in a study of regulatory T cells in long-lasting Graves disease. V lost 4 bases, J lost 2 bases, and 5 bases stayed unmatched. Germline lookup yields CDR1 SEHNR and CDR2 FQNEAQ (reference sequence). The CDR3 totals 16 residues. The TCR beta library used iRepertoire HTBI primers with Arm-PCR amplification of CDR3. One entry per CDR3 protein results from TCRdb running MiXCR on the multiplex PCR reads. The data hold about 560,000 distinct CDR3 sequences, with 15% to 20% observed a single time. Regarding time point: newly diagnosed GD, antithyroid drugs for less than 3 months. Researchers made the TCR library from RNA that was extracted from PBMCs. Separately, the same data were catalogued under a study of T cells in Graves' hyperthyroidism and ophthalmopathy.

The TCR originated in a man aged 18 to 30 with Graves disease. V gene TRBV7-9 combines with J gene TRBJ2-1; 10 bases fit TRBD2. Sequencing used peripheral blood mononuclear cells (PBMCs), obtained at new diagnosis, from a patient treated with antithyroid drugs. As DNA, the CDR3 is TGTGCCAGCAGCTCGGGACTAGCGCAACCCTACAATGAGCAGTTCTTC. Translated, it gives CASSSGLAQPYNEQFF.